Each of the 9 T cell receptor beta chains below was sequenced from the same sample in a study of T cell responses to AZD1222 COVID-19 vaccine. Sequencing was performed with immunoSEQ multiplex PCR; in TCRdb, only in-frame clones are kept and a portion is missing. In the table there are about 70,000 clones, roughly 90% of which are singletons. Sequences were derived from peripheral blood, sampled on day 0 of MenACWY control vaccination. These receptor sequences come from an adult in good health.

This chain joins TRBV28 and TRBJ2-2; 7 bases are a match to TRBD1. Germline CDR1 reads MDHEN; CDR2 reads SYDVKM. With 4 bases clipped from V and 5 bases from J, the junction kept 7 bases outside the gene matches. This CDR3 comprises 15 residues. The CDR3 reads CASSYEGARTGELFF. Written as DNA, the CDR3 is TGTGCCAGCAGTTACGAGGGGGCCCGGACCGGGGAGCTGTTTTTT.

The chain recombines TRBV7-2 with TRBJ2-5; no definite D call. The CDR3 runs to 16 residues. V shed 4 bases and J shed 6 bases, with 21 bases lying between them. CDR1 is SGHTA and CDR2 is FQGNSA in the germline V gene. The CDR3 is CASSSLHSHSPKTQYF. The CDR3 nucleotides read TGTGCCAGCAGCTCTCTCCACTCACACAGTCCCAAGACCCAGTACTTC.

The chain couples TRBV2 to TRBJ1-2; TRBD1 might be the D (5 bases). The CDR3 length is 13 residues. Trimming shortened V by 5 bases and J by 2 bases, and 9 bases separated the two germline ends. Germline V lookup: CDR1 SNHLY, CDR2 FYNNEI. The CDR3 spells CASSRDGNYGYTF. In nucleotides, the CDR3 is TGTGCCAGCAGTAGGGACGGAAACTATGGCTACACCTTC.

The chain joins TRBV27 to TRBJ1-1; no reliable D call. Germline CDR1 and CDR2: MNHEY and SMNVEV (reference sequence). V lost 6 bases, J lost 5 bases, and 10 bases lay in between. This CDR3 has 12 residues. CDR3 protein: CASSRAGTEAFF. The CDR3 DNA reads as TGTGCCAGCAGCCGGGCGGGGACTGAAGCTTTCTTT.

V gene TRBV29-1 combines with J gene TRBJ1-1; 10 bases line up with TRBD1. Germline CDR1 reads SQVTM; CDR2 reads ANQGSEA. The V segment lost 3 bases and the J segment 5 bases; nucleotides outside the gene matches: 21. The CDR3 contains 19 residues. This CDR3 is CSVDRDRGLGTDYGTEAFF. The CDR3 DNA reads TGCAGCGTTGATCGGGACAGGGGTCTTGGAACGGACTACGGGACTGAAGCTTTCTTT.

Only one count was recorded for this clone. This chain connects TRBV11-3 to TRBJ1-6, with TRBD1 matching over 8 bases. CDR3 size: 15 residues. Unmatched junction bases numbered 7, after V lost 5 bases and J lost 7 bases. CDR1 is SGHNT, CDR2 YENEEA, per germline. The CDR3 nucleotides are TGTGCCAGCAGCGGACAGGGCCGGGGAAATTCACCCCTCCACTTT. Amino acids: CASSGQGRGNSPLHF.

The chain employs TRBV4-3 and TRBJ1-3; D is ambiguous. Per the germline V gene, CDR1 is LGHNA and CDR2 is YSLEER. Trimming removed 1 base at V and 4 bases at J, with 11 bases between. CDR3 length: 15 amino acids. CDR3 loop: CASSQARGYGNTIYF. CDR3 nucleotide sequence: TGCGCCAGCAGCCAAGCGAGAGGGTACGGAAACACCATATATTTT.

The chain carries TRBV6-1 and TRBJ1-2, with TRBD1 matching over 8 bases. The V gene's germline CDR1 is MNHNS and CDR2 SASEGT. There are 16 residues in the CDR3. With 3 bases clipped from V and 0 bases from J, the junction kept 6 bases outside the gene matches. DNA for the CDR3: TGTGCCAGCAGTGAGACAGGGGCCCGAACTAACTATGGCTACACCTTC. This encodes CASSETGARTNYGYTF.

The rearrangement joins TRBV5-5 to TRBJ2-1; a possible D gene is TRBD2 (6 bases). CDR1 and CDR2 from the germline V gene are SGHKS and YYEKEE (reference sequence). The germline V and J ends were trimmed by 4 bases and 3 bases, with 11 bases remaining between them. The CDR3 is 14 amino acids. The CDR3 protein is CASSVRGNYNEQFF. The DNA for the CDR3 is TGTGCCAGCAGCGTTCGGGGGAACTACAATGAGCAGTTCTTC.